Each of the 32 T cell receptor beta chains below was sequenced from the same sample in a study of metastatic and nonmetastatic thyroid tumors (TCRdb year 2020). None of the patients had been given any treatment before thyroid surgery. Receptors were amplified or captured by PCR. TCRdb names Illumina HiSeq 4000 as the instrument used. TCRdb trimmed the raw reads at Q25, called clones with MiXCR and kept productive beta chains. The sample table lists over 55,000 clones, roughly 29% of them with a count of one. In total, the top ten clones hold approximately 15% of the sample. The sequenced material came from blood. Every receptor here comes from a female donor with papillary thyroid cancer or a benign thyroid nodule (not recorded which). Some clones in this sample may be carry-over from other donors' samples.

The chain uses TRBV20-1 and TRBJ1-1; 10 nucleotides line up with TRBD1. J was trimmed by 5 bases and V by 6 bases; bases with no gene match: 9. CDR3 size: 14 residues. Germline values: CDR1 DFQATT, CDR2 SNEGSKA (reference sequence). The CDR3 region is CSALTGGAGTEAFF. DNA for the CDR3: TGCAGTGCCCTGACAGGGGGCGCAGGGACTGAAGCTTTCTTT.

The chain uses TRBV7-9 and TRBJ1-5; D remains unclear. The V gene lost 0 bases and the J gene lost 6 bases, with 6 bases spanning the gap. Looked up from germline, CDR1 is SEHNR and CDR2 is FQNEAQ (reference sequence). The CDR3 has 13 residues. The CDR3 region is CASSLAVRQPQHF. The CDR3 DNA reads TGTGCCAGCAGCTTAGCGGTACGTCAGCCCCAGCATTTT.

This chain connects TRBV2 to TRBJ1-3, with 8 bases lining up with TRBD1. The CDR3 sequence is 16 residues long. CDR1 SNHLY and CDR2 FYNNEI come from the germline V gene. The V segment lost 3 bases and the J segment 3 bases; nucleotides outside the gene matches: 7. The CDR3 loop reads CASSENLRGLGNTIYF. The DNA for the CDR3 is TGTGCCAGCAGTGAGAATCTCAGGGGGCTTGGAAACACCATATATTTT.

The chain recombines TRBV19 with TRBJ1-2; D ambiguous. Per germline, CDR1 LNHDA and CDR2 SQIVND (reference sequence). The CDR3 totals 14 residues. Trimming cost V 1 base and J 3 bases, with 9 bases left between them. The CDR3, as DNA: TGTGCCAGTAGTATAGCACCGGGGTACTATGGCTACACCTTC. Amino acid sequence: CASSIAPGYYGYTF.

The table lists this clone with many counts. The genes are TRBV6-1 and TRBJ2-3; TRBD1 agrees at 7 bases. Germline V CDR1 and CDR2: MNHNS, SASEGT. J was trimmed by 2 bases and V by 5 bases; bases with no gene match: 7. This CDR3 comprises 15 residues. Here the CDR3 reads CASSLRGGYTDTQYF. DNA for the CDR3: TGTGCCAGCAGTTTGAGAGGGGGCTACACAGATACGCAGTATTTT.

The chain links TRBV9 to TRBJ1-6, with D perhaps TRBD1 (5 bases). The V end lost 0 bases, the J end lost 7 bases, and 8 bases lay between the germline ends. The CDR3 spans 14 residues. Germline V gene sequence: CDR1 SGDLS, CDR2 YYNGEE. CDR3 region: CASSVGAGNSPLHF. In nucleotides, the CDR3 is TGTGCCAGCAGCGTAGGGGCAGGGAATTCACCCCTCCACTTT.

This clone was seen only a few times. V and J are TRBV12-3 or TRBV12-4 and TRBJ2-7; 7 bases agree with TRBD2. V trimming: 4 bases; J trimming: 3 bases; junction bases outside the gene matches: 9. The CDR3 sequence is 15 residues long. The CDR3 coding sequence is TGTGCCAGCAGTTCCCGACTATCGGGAGGCTACGAGCAGTACTTC. Encoded protein: CASSSRLSGGYEQYF.

CDR3 DNA: TGTGCCTGGAGGGGAGGCAGTTGGAACACTGAAGCTTTCTTT. Translation gives CAWRGGSWNTEAFF. V is TRBV30 and J is TRBJ1-1, with D hard to call. V was shortened by 3 bases and J by 1 base, with 12 bases between the two germline ends. Germline V lookup: CDR1 GTSNPN, CDR2 SVGIG (reference sequence). The CDR3 totals 14 residues.

The V and J genes are TRBV15 and TRBJ1-6; D not resolved. There are 15 residues in the CDR3. V lost 5 bases and J lost 4, with 12 bases in between. CDR1 and CDR2 (germline): LNHNV, YYDKDF (reference sequence). The CDR3 protein is CATSSGRDYNSPLHF. CDR3 coding DNA: TGTGCCACCAGCTCCGGACGGGATTATAATTCACCCCTCCACTTT.

This clone has a handful of counts. V is TRBV5-1 and J is TRBJ1-2; D might be TRBD1 (5 bases). Per the germline V gene, CDR1 is SGHRS and CDR2 is YFSETQ. CDR3 size: 15 residues. V was clipped by 3 bases and J by 0 bases, with 12 bases between them. CDR3 protein: CASSSRTTSNYGYTF. The CDR3 DNA follows: TGCGCCAGCAGCTCCCGGACAACATCTAACTATGGCTACACCTTC.

This clone has a count of ten or more. A much larger clonotype is one base distant, so this may be a read error. This chain joins TRBV4-3 and TRBJ2-7; tentative D call: TRBD2 (6 bases). CDR3 size: 16 residues. The V gene lost 3 bases and the J gene lost 0 bases, with 15 bases spanning the gap. Germline V gene sequence: CDR1 LGHNA, CDR2 YSLEER. The CDR3 coding sequence is TGCGCCAGCAGCCAGGGGACGGGAGTTAACTCCTACGAGCAGTACTTC. The encoded protein is CASSQGTGVNSYEQYF.

In its sample, this clone was seen a few times. This chain uses TRBV28 with TRBJ2-1; TRBD2 aligns across 10 bases. The germline V gene encodes CDR1 MDHEN and CDR2 SYDVKM. This CDR3 is built from 15 residues. V dropped 4 bases and J dropped 7; count of bases not matched to a gene: 7. This CDR3 is CASSSSGRGVNEQFF. The DNA of the CDR3 is TGTGCCAGCAGTTCCAGCGGGAGGGGAGTTAATGAGCAGTTCTTC.

This chain connects TRBV6-2 or TRBV6-3 to TRBJ1-4; tentatively, D is TRBD1 (5 bases). This CDR3 comprises 14 residues. CDR1 MNHEY and CDR2 SVGEGT come from the germline V gene. Trimming pared 2 bases from V and 3 bases from J, leaving 7 bases between. Here the CDR3 DNA reads TGTGCCAGCAGTTACGGGGGTGCTAATGAAAAACTGTTTTTT. Translating it yields CASSYGGANEKLFF.

This clone showed up just a few times. V is TRBV30 and J is TRBJ2-1; D may be TRBD2 (5 bases). Germline lookup yields CDR1 GTSNPN and CDR2 SVGIG (reference sequence). This CDR3 spans 12 amino acids. V dropped 3 bases and J dropped 3 bases, with 6 bases sitting between them. The CDR3 loop reads CAWSGIYNEQFF. The CDR3 DNA reads as TGTGCCTGGAGCGGGATCTACAATGAGCAGTTCTTC. The variable domain in full, completed from reference TRBV30 and TRBJ2-1, reads SQTIHQWPATLVQPVGSPLSLECTVEGTSNPNLYWYRQAAGRGLQLLFYSVGIGQISSEVPQNLSASRPQDRQFILSSKKLLLSDSGFYLCAWSGIYNEQFFGPGTRLTVL.

This clone was seen more than once but under ten times. The chain has TRBV27 and TRBJ2-7, with 9 bases identical to TRBD1. This CDR3 comprises 12 residues. Trimming removed 7 bases from V and 5 bases from J; junction bases left unmatched: 3. Germline CDR1 reads MNHEY; CDR2 reads SMNVEV (reference sequence). CDR3 region: CASTTGGNEQYF. DNA for the CDR3: TGTGCCAGCACGACAGGGGGTAACGAGCAGTACTTC.

V and J are TRBV28 and TRBJ1-4, with D uncertain. The CDR3 loop spans 14 amino acids. In germline, CDR1 is MDHEN, CDR2 SYDVKM. The V end lost 6 bases, the J end lost 0 bases, and 8 bases lay between the germline ends. Here the CDR3 reads CASRGMATNEKLFF. CDR3 in DNA: TGTGCCAGCAGGGGGATGGCAACTAATGAAAAACTGTTTTTT.

J is TRBJ2-1 and V is TRBV7-2, with D perhaps TRBD1 (6 bases). The CDR3 extends over 15 amino acids. CDR1 and CDR2 from the germline V gene are SGHTA and FQGNSA. V was trimmed by 0 bases and J by 8 bases, leaving 14 bases between them. CDR3 in amino acids: CASSLAPGTPDEQFF. CDR3 bases: TGTGCCAGCAGCTTAGCCCCCGGGACACCCGATGAGCAGTTCTTC.

This clone was picked up a small number of times. The chain is built from TRBV6-2 or TRBV6-3 and TRBJ1-5; D is ambiguous. Trimming took off 4 bases at V and 5 bases at J, with 12 bases between the two ends. This CDR3 has 14 residues. Germline CDR1 reads MNHEY; CDR2 reads SVGEGT. CDR3 region: CASSSGGGHQPQHF. The CDR3 nucleotides are TGTGCCAGCAGTTCCGGAGGAGGGCATCAGCCCCAGCATTTT.

This clone appeared a few times. The V gene is TRBV6-1, the J gene TRBJ2-3; perhaps TRBD1 as D (6 bases). The ends were cut back, 7 bases at V and 2 bases at J, with 10 bases in the middle. Germline V gene lookup returns CDR1 MNHNS and CDR2 SASEGT. The CDR3 has 13 amino acids. The CDR3 sequence: CASKGGYTDTQYF. In DNA form, the CDR3 reads TGTGCCAGCAAAGGGGGTTACACAGATACGCAGTATTTT.

The V gene is TRBV19, the J gene TRBJ1-5, with 8 bases aligning to TRBD1. V shed 7 bases, J shed 0 bases, and the junction held 2 bases outside the gene matches. From germline, CDR1 is LNHDA and CDR2 SQIVND (reference sequence). This CDR3 is built from 14 residues. The CDR3, as DNA: TGTGCCAGTAAGGACAGGGCTAGCAATCAGCCCCAGCATTTT. Its translation is CASKDRASNQPQHF.

The chain has TRBV20-1 and TRBJ2-7, with TRBD2 identical over 8 bases. The junction had 9 bases not matched to a gene; V was cut back by 0 bases and J by 5 bases. The CDR3 is made up of 15 amino acids. The germline CDR1 and CDR2 sequences are DFQATT and SNEGSKA (reference sequence). The CDR3 sequence: CSARDWAGGSHEQYF. The DNA for the CDR3 is TGCAGTGCTAGAGATTGGGCGGGAGGATCCCACGAGCAGTACTTC.

Only a few counts were recorded for this clone. The genes are TRBV12-3 or TRBV12-4 and TRBJ2-1; 10 nucleotides line up with TRBD2. The J segment lost 8 bases and the V segment lost 7 bases, leaving 11 bases of the junction unmatched. The CDR3 sequence is 15 residues long. The CDR3, as DNA: TGTGCCAGCATCCCCTCTAGCGGGAGCCCCCATGAGCAGTTCTTC. Translating it yields CASIPSSGSPHEQFF.

Concerning this clone: Other nucleotide sequences in the sample specify the same CDR3. In nucleotides, the CDR3 is TGTGCCAGCAGACAAATACAGGGGGCACACGGGGAGCTGTTTTTT. This encodes CASRQIQGAHGELFF. The chain has TRBV6-1 and TRBJ2-2; 9 bases fit TRBD1. The CDR3 totals 15 residues. Trimming removed 6 bases from V and 7 bases from J; junction bases left unmatched: 9. From germline, CDR1 is MNHNS and CDR2 SASEGT.

V is TRBV9 and J is TRBJ2-1, with no clear D. V lost 3 bases and J 6 bases, leaving 10 bases between the germline ends. CDR3 length equals 13 residues. The V gene's germline CDR1 is SGDLS and CDR2 YYNGEE. The CDR3 region has the DNA TGTGCCAGCAGCGCCGTTAGCTTCAATGAGCAGTTCTTC. Its protein product is CASSAVSFNEQFF.

Ten or more counts support this clone. The CDR3 protein is CASSVSVFTEAFF. The CDR3 region has the DNA TGTGCCAGCAGTGTAAGTGTTTTCACTGAAGCTTTCTTT. The chain joins TRBV2 to TRBJ1-1; D not resolved. V shed 4 bases and J shed 4 bases, with 10 bases lying between them. CDR3 size: 13 residues. Germline CDR1 SNHLY, CDR2 FYNNEI.

This rearrangement joins TRBV15 to TRBJ2-5; possibly TRBD2 for D (6 bases). CDR1 and CDR2 (germline): LNHNV, YYDKDF (reference sequence). Trimming shortened V by 1 base and J by 2 bases, and 11 bases separated the two germline ends. The length of the CDR3 is 15 residues. CDR3 sequence reads: CATSRAPGGQETQYF. CDR3 coding DNA: TGTGCCACCAGCAGAGCCCCTGGGGGGCAAGAGACCCAGTACTTC. Combining the CDR3 with reference TRBV15 and TRBJ2-5 gives the whole variable domain DAMVIQNPRYQVTQFGKPVTLSCSQTLNHNVMYWYQQKSSQAPKLLFHYYDKDFNNEADTPDNFQSRRPNTSFCFLDIRSPGLGDTAMYLCATSRAPGGQETQYFGPGTRLLVL.

In the case of this clone: A junction end diverges from the germline sequence, so it may reflect a read error. The V gene is TRBV5-1, the J gene TRBJ2-6; the D gene is possibly TRBD1 (5 bases). The length of the CDR3 is 16 residues. Germline V gives CDR1 SGHRS, CDR2 YFSETQ. CDR3 sequence reads: CASSLPDISGANALTF. The CDR3 nucleotides are TGCGCCAGCAGCCTCCCCGACATCTCTGGGGCCAACGCCCTGACTTTC. The variable domain in full, completed from reference TRBV5-1 and TRBJ2-6, reads KAGVTQTPRYLIKTRGQQVTLSCSPISGHRSVSWYQQTPGQGLQFLFEYFSETQRNKGNFPGRFSGRQFSNSRSEMNVSTLELGDSALYLCASSLPDISGANALTFGAGSRLTVL.

The sample holds a few counts of this clone. The genes are TRBV28 and TRBJ1-2, with D possibly matching TRBD1 (5 bases). Trimming cost V 4 bases and J 7 bases, with 10 bases left between them. Germline CDR1 MDHEN, CDR2 SYDVKM. This CDR3 is built from 12 residues. The CDR3 protein is CASSWGNSGYTF. For the CDR3, the DNA is TGTGCCAGCAGTTGGGGGAACAGTGGCTACACCTTC.

This clone was found a few times. The chain is built from TRBV6-1 and TRBJ2-3, with 7 positions matching TRBD2. Per the germline V gene, CDR1 is MNHNS and CDR2 is SASEGT. Unmatched junction bases numbered 7, after V lost 10 bases and J lost 3 bases. This CDR3 contains 13 residues. The chain's CDR3 is CATAAGVTDTQYF. The CDR3 DNA reads TGTGCCACCGCTGCGGGAGTGACAGATACGCAGTATTTT.

This clone was detected only a few times. This chain joins TRBV20-1 and TRBJ1-2; D perhaps matches TRBD1 (5 bases). Trimming pared 6 bases from V and 1 base from J, leaving 15 bases between. Looked up from germline, CDR1 is DFQATT and CDR2 is SNEGSKA (reference sequence). The CDR3 is made up of 14 amino acids. The CDR3 here is CSAPDGASNYGYTF. DNA for the CDR3: TGCAGTGCCCCAGACGGGGCCAGTAACTATGGCTACACCTTC.

This clone was recorded a few times. V usage is TRBV27 and J usage is TRBJ2-1; D is perhaps TRBD1 (5 bases). The V end was cut by 3 bases, the J end by 4 bases, with 7 bases between. The CDR3 has 13 residues. CDR1 is MNHEY, CDR2 SMNVEV, per germline (reference sequence). CDR3 residues: CASSFDSYNEQFF. In nucleotides, the CDR3 is TGTGCCAGCAGTTTTGACAGTTACAATGAGCAGTTCTTC.

The chain uses TRBV28 and TRBJ2-7; 7 bases map to TRBD2. V dropped 2 bases and J dropped 6; count of bases not matched to a gene: 10. Looked up from germline, CDR1 is MDHEN and CDR2 is SYDVKM. The CDR3 has 15 residues. CDR3 in amino acids: CASSLLVWSSGEQYF. CDR3 nucleotide sequence: TGTGCCAGCAGTTTACTGGTTTGGTCTAGCGGCGAGCAGTACTTC.